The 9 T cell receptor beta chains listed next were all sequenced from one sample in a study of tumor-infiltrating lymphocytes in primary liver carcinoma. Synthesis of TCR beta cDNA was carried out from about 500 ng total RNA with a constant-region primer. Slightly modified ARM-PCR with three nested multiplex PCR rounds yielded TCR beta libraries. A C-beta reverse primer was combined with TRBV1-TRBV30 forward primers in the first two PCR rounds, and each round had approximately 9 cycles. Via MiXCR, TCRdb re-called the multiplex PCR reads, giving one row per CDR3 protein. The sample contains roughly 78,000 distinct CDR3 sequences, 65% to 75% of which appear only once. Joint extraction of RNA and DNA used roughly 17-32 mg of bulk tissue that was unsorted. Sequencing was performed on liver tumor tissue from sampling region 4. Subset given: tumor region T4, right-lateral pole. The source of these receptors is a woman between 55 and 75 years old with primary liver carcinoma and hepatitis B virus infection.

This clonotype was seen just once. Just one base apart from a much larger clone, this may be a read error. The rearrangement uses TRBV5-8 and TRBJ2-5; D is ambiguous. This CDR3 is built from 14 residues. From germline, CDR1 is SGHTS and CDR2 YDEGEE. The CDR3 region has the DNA TGTGCCAGCAGCCGGTGGGGTAGGGAAGAGTCCCAGTACTTC. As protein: CASSRWGREESQYF.

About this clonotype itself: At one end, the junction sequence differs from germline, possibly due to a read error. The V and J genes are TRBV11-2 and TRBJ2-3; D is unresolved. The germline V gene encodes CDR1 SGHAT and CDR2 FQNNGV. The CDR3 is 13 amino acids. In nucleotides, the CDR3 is TGTCCCAGAAGCTTAGATCGAGGAGATAGGCAGTATTTT. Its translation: CPRSLDRGDRQYF.

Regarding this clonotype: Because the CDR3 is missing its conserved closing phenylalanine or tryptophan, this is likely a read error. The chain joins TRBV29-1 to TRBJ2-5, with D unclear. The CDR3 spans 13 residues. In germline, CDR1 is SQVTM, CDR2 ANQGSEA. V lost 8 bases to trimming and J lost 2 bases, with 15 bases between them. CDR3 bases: TGCAGCATTGGTAGTATCCAGCAAGAGACCCAGTACTCC. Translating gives CSIGSIQQETQYS.

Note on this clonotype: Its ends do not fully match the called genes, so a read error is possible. CDR3 sequence: CASSPGLASRKDAQYF. The CDR3 nucleotides read TGTGCCAGCAGCCCGGGACTAGCGAGCCGCAAAGATGCGCAGTATTTT. This chain uses TRBV6-2 or TRBV6-3 with TRBJ2-3; the match to TRBD2 covers 10 bases. Per the germline V gene, CDR1 is MNHEY and CDR2 is SVGEGT. The CDR3 has 16 amino acids.

CDR3 DNA sequence: TGCAGCGTGGCAGACGGGGAGAGAGTATATTTT. Translated, it gives CSVADGERVYF. The rearrangement links TRBV29-1 to TRBJ2-3; a possible D gene is TRBD2 (5 bases). The CDR3 loop spans 11 amino acids. V lost 6 bases, J lost 15 bases, and 19 bases lay in between. CDR1 is SQVTM, CDR2 ANQGSEA, per germline.

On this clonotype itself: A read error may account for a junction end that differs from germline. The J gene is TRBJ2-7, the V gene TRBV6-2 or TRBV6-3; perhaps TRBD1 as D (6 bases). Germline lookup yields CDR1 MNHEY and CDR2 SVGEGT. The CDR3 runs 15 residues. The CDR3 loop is CVSSIGQSSSYEQYF. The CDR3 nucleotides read TGTGTCAGCAGTATCGGACAGTCCAGCTCCTACGAGCAGTACTTC.

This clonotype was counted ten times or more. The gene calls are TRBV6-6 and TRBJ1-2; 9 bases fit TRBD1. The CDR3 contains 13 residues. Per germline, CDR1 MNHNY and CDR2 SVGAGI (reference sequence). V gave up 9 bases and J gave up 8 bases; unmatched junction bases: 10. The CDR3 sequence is CASDRGSSKGYTF. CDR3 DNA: TGTGCCAGTGACAGGGGGAGTTCGAAGGGCTACACCTTC.

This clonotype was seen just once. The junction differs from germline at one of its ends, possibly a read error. The CDR3 region has the DNA TGTGCCAGTAGTTTTGCAGGGAGGGTTTTCTTT. Translation gives CASSFAGRVFF. The chain uses TRBV12-3 or TRBV12-4 and TRBJ1-1; maybe TRBD1 (5 bases). The CDR3 totals 11 residues.

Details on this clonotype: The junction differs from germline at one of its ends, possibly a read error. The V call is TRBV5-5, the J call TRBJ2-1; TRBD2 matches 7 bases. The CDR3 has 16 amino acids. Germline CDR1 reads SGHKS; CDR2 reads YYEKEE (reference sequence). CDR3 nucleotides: TGTACCAGCAGCTTGGAGCGGGAATACTCCTACAATGAGCAGTTCTTC. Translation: CTSSLEREYSYNEQFF.